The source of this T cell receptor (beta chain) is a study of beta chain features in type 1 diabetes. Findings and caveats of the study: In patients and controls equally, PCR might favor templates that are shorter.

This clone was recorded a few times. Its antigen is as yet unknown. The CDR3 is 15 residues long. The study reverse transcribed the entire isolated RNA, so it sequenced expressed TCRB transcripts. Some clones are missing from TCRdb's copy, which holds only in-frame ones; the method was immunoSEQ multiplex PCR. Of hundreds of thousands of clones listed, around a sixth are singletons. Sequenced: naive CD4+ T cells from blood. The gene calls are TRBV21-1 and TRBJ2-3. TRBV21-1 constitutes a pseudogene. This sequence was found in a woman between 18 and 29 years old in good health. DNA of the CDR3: TGTGCCAGCGCTCTAGAGGACGCCGGCGGAGATACGCAGTATTTT. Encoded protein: CASALEDAGGDTQYF.